The rows below give T cell receptor beta chains drawn from one sample of a study of technical replicates of blood from a few donors. Produced via immunoSEQ multiplex PCR; TCRdb's table is partial and in-frame only. Altogether 68,000 or so clones are present, roughly 90% being singletons, with the ten largest covering over 4%. Material for sequencing was PBMCs. The origin of the receptors is a human donor in good health. Some clones in this sample may be carry-over from other donors' samples. Each CDR3 is given with its conserved first and last residue. Each record gives: V gene, J gene, CDR3 protein.

V: TRBV6-1
J: TRBJ1-2
CDR3: CASSGGDASDGYTF

V: TRBV10-3
J: TRBJ2-1
CDR3: CAISESGYNEQFF

V: TRBV2
J: TRBJ1-5
CDR3: CASSEGQLSNQPQHF

V: TRBV2
J: TRBJ1-3
CDR3: CASSSEEGNTIYF

V: TRBV5-1
J: TRBJ1-1
CDR3: CASSLEGALNTEAFF

V: TRBV9
J: TRBJ2-7
CDR3: CASSVEGTGSYEQYF

V: TRBV10-2
J: TRBJ2-1
CDR3: CASKFGPGLNNEQFF

V: TRBV5-6
J: TRBJ2-7
CDR3: CASRRTGGLHSYEQYF

V: TRBV5-6
J: TRBJ1-1
CDR3: CASSLVDRGGTEAFF

V: TRBV7-2
J: TRBJ2-7
CDR3: CASSPIGESTLEQYF

V: TRBV7-9
J: TRBJ1-6
CDR3: CASSRSGTEYNSPLHF

V: TRBV2
J: TRBJ1-5
CDR3: CASRGTGPGGNQPQHF

V: TRBV7-8
J: TRBJ2-3
CDR3: CACAKRGQGATDTQYF

V: TRBV6-1
J: TRBJ2-1
CDR3: CASSGTAYNEQFF

V: TRBV9
J: TRBJ2-7
CDR3: CASSVGIGTLSYEQYF

V: TRBV27
J: TRBJ1-1
CDR3: CASSYRGGQGTEAFF

V: TRBV7-8
J: TRBJ1-1
CDR3: CASSLGHRNTEAFF

V: TRBV5-1
J: TRBJ2-2
CDR3: CASSYYDRGTGELFF

V: TRBV7-2
J: TRBJ2-7
CDR3: CASSLVSFNEQYF

V: TRBV5-4
J: TRBJ2-5
CDR3: CASSFGGRQETQYF

V: TRBV6-1
J: TRBJ1-1
CDR3: CASSGQQVNTEAFF

V: TRBV5-4
J: TRBJ1-2
CDR3: CASTPDITGYGYTF

V: TRBV5-6
J: TRBJ2-3
CDR3: CASSETGLATDTQYF

V: TRBV7-3
J: TRBJ2-2
CDR3: CASSQSGSQTGELFF

V: TRBV27
J: TRBJ1-5
CDR3: CASRRSIGQPQHF

V: TRBV7-8
J: TRBJ2-5
CDR3: CASSSGTAGETQYF

V: TRBV6-6
J: TRBJ1-6
CDR3: CASSGGGGLSPLHF

V: TRBV7-6
J: TRBJ2-1
CDR3: CASSSLAGLGNEQFF